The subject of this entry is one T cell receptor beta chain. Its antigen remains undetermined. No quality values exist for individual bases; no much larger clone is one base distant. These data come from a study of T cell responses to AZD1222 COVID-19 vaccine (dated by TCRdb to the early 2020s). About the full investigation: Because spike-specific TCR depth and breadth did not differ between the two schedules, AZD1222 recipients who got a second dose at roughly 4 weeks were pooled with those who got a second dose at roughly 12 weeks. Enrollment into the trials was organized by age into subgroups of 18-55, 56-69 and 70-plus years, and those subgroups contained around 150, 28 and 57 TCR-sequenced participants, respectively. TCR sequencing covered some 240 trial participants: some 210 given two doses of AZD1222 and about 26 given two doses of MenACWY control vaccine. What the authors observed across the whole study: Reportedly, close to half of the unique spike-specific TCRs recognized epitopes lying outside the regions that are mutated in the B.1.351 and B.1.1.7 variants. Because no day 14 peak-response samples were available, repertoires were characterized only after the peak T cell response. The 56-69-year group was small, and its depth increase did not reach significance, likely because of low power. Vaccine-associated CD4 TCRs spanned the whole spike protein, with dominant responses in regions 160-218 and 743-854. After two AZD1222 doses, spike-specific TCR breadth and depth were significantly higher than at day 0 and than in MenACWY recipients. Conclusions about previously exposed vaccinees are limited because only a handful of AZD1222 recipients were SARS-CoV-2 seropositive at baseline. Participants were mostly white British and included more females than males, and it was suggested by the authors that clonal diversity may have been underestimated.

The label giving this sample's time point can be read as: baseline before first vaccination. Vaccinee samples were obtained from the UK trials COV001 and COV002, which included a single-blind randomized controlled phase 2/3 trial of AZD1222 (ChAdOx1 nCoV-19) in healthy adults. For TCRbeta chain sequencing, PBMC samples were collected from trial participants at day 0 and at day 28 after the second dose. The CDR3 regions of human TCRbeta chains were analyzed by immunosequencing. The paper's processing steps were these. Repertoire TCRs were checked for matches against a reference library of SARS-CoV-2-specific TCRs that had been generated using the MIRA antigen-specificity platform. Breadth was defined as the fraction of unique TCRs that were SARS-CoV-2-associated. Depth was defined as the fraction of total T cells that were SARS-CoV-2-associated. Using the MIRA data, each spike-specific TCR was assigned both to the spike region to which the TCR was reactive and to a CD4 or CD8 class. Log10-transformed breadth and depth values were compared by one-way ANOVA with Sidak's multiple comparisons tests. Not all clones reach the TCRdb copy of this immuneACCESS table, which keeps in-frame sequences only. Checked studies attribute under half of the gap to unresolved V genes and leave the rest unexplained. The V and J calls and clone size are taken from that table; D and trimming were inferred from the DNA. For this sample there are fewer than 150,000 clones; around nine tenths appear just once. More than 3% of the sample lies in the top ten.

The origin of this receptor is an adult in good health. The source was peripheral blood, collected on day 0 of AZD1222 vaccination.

The CDR3 reads CASSFSQNTEAFF. The bases are TGTGCCAGCAGCTTTAGCCAGAACACTGAAGCTTTCTTT. The chain was built from TRBV5-5 and TRBJ1-1; the D segment cannot be called with confidence. Taken from the germline V gene (reference sequence), the CDR1 and CDR2 loops are SGHKS and YYEKEE. Between the V and J ends, shortened by 2 bases and 1 base respectively, the junction contains 6 bases. Including cysteine and phenylalanine, the CDR3 has 13 amino acids. Kept here is only the CDR3 DNA, which spans 39 bases and is read in frame from base 1.